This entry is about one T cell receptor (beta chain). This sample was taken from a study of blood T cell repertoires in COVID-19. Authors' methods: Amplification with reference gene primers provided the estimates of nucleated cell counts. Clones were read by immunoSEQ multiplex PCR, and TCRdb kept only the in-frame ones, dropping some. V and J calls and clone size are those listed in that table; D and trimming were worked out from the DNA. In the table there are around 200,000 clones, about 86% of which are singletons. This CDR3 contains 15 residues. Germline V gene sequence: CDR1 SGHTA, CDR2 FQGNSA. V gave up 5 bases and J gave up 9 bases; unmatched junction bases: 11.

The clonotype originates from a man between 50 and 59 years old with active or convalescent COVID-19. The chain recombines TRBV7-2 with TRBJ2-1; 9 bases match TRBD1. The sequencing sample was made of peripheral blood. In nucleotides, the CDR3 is TGTGCCAGCAGCCCCCGGGACAGGGCGGTGGGTGAGCAGTTCTTC. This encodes CASSPRDRAVGEQFF.